The source of this TCR beta chain is a study of shared clonotypes between healthy human individuals (dated by TCRdb to 2018 to 2021). At the level of the whole study: A couple of women and a few men aged 18 to 49 years were included in the cohort. Leukapheresis yielded between about 0.94 and 10 billion PBMCs per donor. For each donor, CD4 naive and CD4 memory were each given three plates, CD8 naive was given two plates, and CD8 memory was given one plate. To increase sequencing depth and limit assay-specific biases, different laboratories used diverse techniques to prepare libraries and sequence TCR repertoires. To estimate repertoire size and how much clonotypes are shared between individuals, the study performed deep sequencing of blood TCR repertoires from a few healthy adults. Study-level results and caveats: Compared with non-shared clonotypes, clonotypes shared by all four sorted-subset donors had higher generation probabilities. Larger estimated clonotype richness was generally found for naive subsets than for memory subsets. Sampling was restricted to blood, and TCR repertoires in tissues likely differ from the TCR repertoires found in blood. Pairwise subsampling indicated that sequencing depth was expected to affect the degree of clonotype sharing among donors. Across a handful of donors, approximately 5% of naive CD4, more than 3% of naive CD8, under 2.5% of memory CD4, and about 0.44% of memory CD8 clonotypes were shared. The small number of donors limited the genetic and exposure-history diversity represented. Rarefaction of sorted-subset datasets indicated incomplete sequencing despite the large sequencing depth.

The donors were healthy, HIV-negative adults with no recently reported acute infections or vaccinations. Only Caucasian adults living in Nashville, Tennessee, USA were represented among the donors. Magnetic negative selection was used to enrich CD4+ T cells, after which naive cells were positively selected on CD45RA and the negative fraction became the memory subset. Blood was obtained by leukapheresis, after which PBMCs were separated by Ficoll-Histopaque density gradient centrifugation and cryopreserved in liquid nitrogen vapor phase. Purity and quantity of every magnetically sorted T cell population were checked by analytical flow cytometry. Each sorted fraction had its genomic DNA isolated and then quantified by UV absorbance on a Nanodrop 2000c. Using the deep immunoSEQ assay, multiplex PCR amplified TCR CDR3 regions from genomic DNA. Genomic DNA extracted from each cell subset was distributed evenly over all wells of several immunoSEQ 96-well plates, and each plate served as one replicate. For sorted subsets, around 0.2 ug genomic DNA, equal to about 30,000 T cell genomes, was loaded into each replicate PCR. The purified libraries were quantified using a Qubit 3.0 fluorometer, sized with a Bioanalyzer 2100, and then quantified again using the KAPA Library Quantification kit. Each immunoSEQ 96-well plate was sequenced on its own single-read 150-cycle Illumina NextSeq 550 flow cell. Processing in the source paper ran as follows. Because the immunoSEQ output included only junctional sequences and no quality scores, the filtering could not be the same as the filtering used for full-length reads. Sequences were annotated with PyIR, a Python wrapper for IgBLAST v1.9, and V/J genes and CDR3 were assigned using IMGT germline references. Reads were removed for weak V/J assignments (E-value above 1e-6), missing CDR3, stop codons, out-of-frame junctions, or ambiguous translated residues. A V3J clonotype was defined by an identical inferred V gene, J gene, and CDR3 amino acid sequence. Percentage overlap between repertoires was computed as shared unique clonotypes divided by the size of the smaller repertoire. Repertoire richness was assessed with RTK rarefaction, the Chao1 estimator, and Recon v2.1 estimates of unobserved clonotypes. For all TCRbeta clonotypes obtained by the gDNA method from several donors, generation probabilities were computed with OLGA. In its TCRdb copy, this immuneACCESS table keeps in-frame sequences only and misses some clones. Where compared with another copy, unresolved V genes explain less than half of these, and the others have no known cause. The V and J calls and clone size were taken over from that table, and D and trimming were inferred from the DNA. In this sample the table shows nearly 1,000,000 clones, 76% of which occur a single time. The ten largest clones represent around 1.4% of the sample.

The table lists this clone with a count of one. Its target antigen remains unknown. One base away there is no much larger clone; base qualities are not given. The source material was memory CD4+ T cells sorted from blood. The meaning of the sample's cell subset or site label: CD45RA-negative fraction. The sequence was obtained from a man aged 18 to 29 in good health.

In nucleotide form, the sequence is TGCGCCAGCAGCCCGGGGACGCAGAGAGGCAATGAGCAGTTCTTC. The translation is CASSPGTQRGNEQFF. The sequence links TRBV5-1 to TRBJ2-1; the D gene is possibly TRBD1 or TRBD2, with 5 bases matching each. Sequences SGHRS (CDR1) and YFSETQ (CDR2) are obtained from the germline V gene. Relative to germline, V is 4 bases shorter and J is 6 bases shorter, with 17 bases between their ends. Taken from cysteine to phenylalanine, the CDR3 has 15 residues. Just the 45-base CDR3 DNA is kept, in frame starting at base 1.